This TCR beta chain came from a study of CD8 T cell repertoires and HIV-1 epitope variants. Background on the study: Epitopes were three Gag families plus Nef HW9 and YT9.

Comment on this clone: Its target is not known.

Study-wide results and limits: This assay reports beta chains of antigen-expanded cells, not T cell function.

Assay used: immunoSEQ multiplex PCR; TCRdb lists only in-frame clones, some missing. This table holds approximately 5,000 clones, 65% to 70% found once. The CDR3 is 14 amino acids. Germline loops: CDR1 MDHEN, CDR2 SYDVKM. The ends lost 7 bases at V and 2 bases at J; junction bases unmatched: 7. The clonotype was recovered from a male donor with HIV. The sequencing input was cultured CD8+ T cells derived from PBMCs. V usage is TRBV28 and J usage is TRBJ2-7; the match to TRBD1 covers 8 bases. The CDR3 region has the DNA TGTGCCAGCAAAACAGACAGGGGTCCCTACGAGCAGTACTTC. It yields the protein CASKTDRGPYEQYF.